This entry lists 10 T cell receptor beta chains sequenced from one sample in a study of T cells after yellow fever vaccination. TCRdb recomputed calls from the 5' RACE reads with MiXCR, one row per CDR3 protein. The sample consists of 500,000 to 650,000 distinct CDR3 sequences, approximately 13% of them appearing once. Sequencing used PBMCs, obtained on the day of the yellow fever booster vaccination. The origin of the receptors is a man aged 30 to 39 who received the YFV17D yellow fever vaccine.

This clonotype was counted at least ten times. The V and J genes are TRBV7-6 and TRBJ2-4; perhaps TRBD2 as D (5 bases). CDR1 and CDR2 (germline): SGHVS, FNYEAQ. The CDR3 runs 14 residues. V was trimmed by 4 bases and J by 4 bases, leaving 11 bases between them. The DNA of the CDR3 is TGTGCCAGCAGCTCCCGGACGGGGAAAAACATTCAGTACTTC. This encodes CASSSRTGKNIQYF.

This clonotype was detected only a few times. The chain links TRBV11-2 to TRBJ2-3; no firm D call. Trimming left V 2 bases short and J 4 bases short, with 13 bases between. The CDR3 sequence is 15 residues long. The germline V gene encodes CDR1 SGHAT and CDR2 FQNNGV. CDR3 sequence (DNA): TGTGCCAGCAGCTTAATCGCTCTTGCGGCAGATACGCAGTATTTT. Translation: CASSLIALAADTQYF.

There are many counts of this clonotype. The chain combines TRBV7-2 with TRBJ2-1, with no clear D. The CDR3 has 15 amino acids. V lost 3 bases and J lost 0, with 9 bases in between. Per germline, CDR1 SGHTA and CDR2 FQGNSA. The CDR3 nucleotides read TGTGCCAGCAGCTTCCAGGTGAGCTCCTACAATGAGCAGTTCTTC. Amino acid sequence: CASSFQVSSYNEQFF.

The J gene is TRBJ1-4, the V gene TRBV29-1, with 7 bases matching TRBD1. Trimming removed 6 bases from V and 11 bases from J; junction bases left unmatched: 3. The CDR3 has 10 amino acids. Germline V lookup: CDR1 SQVTM, CDR2 ANQGSEA. The CDR3 DNA is TGCAGCGTACGGGACAGCAAACTGTTTTTT. Translating gives CSVRDSKLFF. Filled out from reference TRBV29-1 and TRBJ1-4, the complete variable domain reads SAVISQKPSRDICQRGTSLTIQCQVDSQVTMMFWYRQQPGQSLTLIATANQGSEATYESGFVIDKFPISRPNLTFSTLTVSNMSPEDSSIYLCSVRDSKLFFGSGTQLSVL.

The V gene is TRBV28, the J gene TRBJ2-2, with D unresolved. Trimming cost V 8 bases and J 5 bases, with 12 bases left between them. This CDR3 contains 13 residues. Germline CDR1 is MDHEN and CDR2 is SYDVKM. The CDR3 is CASGGVWTGELFF. In DNA form, the CDR3 reads TGTGCCAGCGGTGGAGTCTGGACCGGGGAGCTGTTTTTT.

This clonotype has just a few counts. The V gene is TRBV24-1, the J gene TRBJ2-2; D is unclear. The V end lost 6 bases, the J end lost 5 bases, and 12 bases lay between the germline ends. CDR1 is KGHDR, CDR2 SFDVKD, per germline. The CDR3 has 14 residues. DNA of the CDR3: TGTGCCACCAGTCCGGGTCGCTCGACCGGGGAGCTGTTTTTT. This translates into CATSPGRSTGELFF.

This clonotype showed up just a few times. J is TRBJ2-7 and V is TRBV7-2; D uncertain. The V end was cut by 3 bases, the J end by 7 bases, with 13 bases between. This CDR3 comprises 13 residues. CDR1 is SGHTA, CDR2 FQGNSA, per germline. Here the CDR3 reads CASSLTPIGEQYF. CDR3 bases: TGTGCCAGCAGCTTGACCCCAATAGGGGAGCAGTACTTC. The complete variable domain, with remaining parts taken from reference TRBV7-2 and TRBJ2-7, reads GAGVSQSPSNKVTEKGKDVELRCDPISGHTALYWYRQSLGQGLEFLIYFQGNSAPDKSGLPSDRFSAERTGGSVSTLTIQRTQQEDSAVYLCASSLTPIGEQYFGPGTRLTVT.

The chain links TRBV20-1 to TRBJ2-7; D uncertain. This CDR3 is 14 amino acids long. Trimming took 1 base from V and 6 from J, leaving 16 bases between them. Germline-derived CDR1 and CDR2 are DFQATT and SNEGSKA (reference sequence). The CDR3 loop reads CSARARQMWLEQYF. In DNA, the CDR3 is TGCAGTGCTAGAGCAAGGCAAATGTGGCTCGAGCAGTACTTC.

This clonotype was seen a few times. One end of the junction does not line up with germline, which may come from a read error. This chain uses TRBV5-5 with TRBJ1-1; 9 bases match TRBD1. CDR1 SGHKS and CDR2 YYEKEE come from the germline V gene (reference sequence). CDR3 length: 17 residues. CDR3 region: CASSRGQGSLWNAEAFF. DNA of the CDR3: TGTGCCAGCAGCCGAGGACAGGGGAGCTTGTGGAACGCTGAAGCTTTCTTT.

In its sample, this clonotype was seen a few times. The chain has TRBV7-3 and TRBJ2-5; D perhaps matches TRBD1 (7 bases). The CDR3 runs 16 residues. V was trimmed by 0 bases and J by 5 bases, leaving 16 bases between them. Germline CDR1 is SGHTA and CDR2 is FQGTGA. This chain's CDR3 is CASSLTSGGGGETQYF. CDR3 bases: TGTGCCAGCAGCTTAACGTCCGGAGGGGGCGGGGAGACCCAGTACTTC.